These 20 T cell receptor beta chains were sequenced from one sample in a study of blood T cell repertoires in COVID-19. The data were produced by immunoSEQ multiplex PCR, yet TCRdb's version contains in-frame clones alone and is incomplete. Of roughly 200,000 clones listed, about 81% are singletons. The sequencing sample was made of peripheral blood. The receptors originated from a woman of 80 years or more with COVID-19, enrolled during active disease.

The J gene is TRBJ2-1, the V gene TRBV27, with D tentatively TRBD1 (6 bases). CDR1 and CDR2 from the germline V gene are MNHEY and SMNVEV (reference sequence). Trimming removed 3 bases from V and 0 bases from J, with 12 bases in between. This CDR3 spans 16 amino acids. Here the CDR3 reads CASSFPGHYSYNEQFF. DNA of the CDR3: TGTGCCAGCAGTTTCCCGGGACATTACTCCTACAATGAGCAGTTCTTC.

This clone was seen just once. This chain connects TRBV5-4 to TRBJ2-3; D is undetermined. From germline, CDR1 is SGHNT and CDR2 YYREEE (reference sequence). Trimming pared 0 bases from V and 11 bases from J, leaving 10 bases between. The CDR3 is made up of 12 amino acids. This CDR3 reads CASSLGALEQYF. The CDR3, as DNA: TGTGCCAGCAGCTTGGGAGCCCTTGAGCAGTATTTT.

This clone was seen only a few times. The chain recombines TRBV4-2 with TRBJ1-5; possible D gene TRBD1, 5 bases. The CDR3 extends over 13 amino acids. CDR1 is LGHNA and CDR2 is YNFKEQ in the germline V gene. Trimming removed 1 base from V and 5 bases from J, with 6 bases in between. Written as DNA, the CDR3 is TGTGCCAGCAGCCAAGGGGGCGATCAGCCCCAGCATTTT. Its translation: CASSQGGDQPQHF.

This chain connects TRBV7-8 to TRBJ1-6, with 7 bases matching TRBD1. Germline CDR1 SGHVS, CDR2 FQNEAQ. The junction had 8 bases not matched to a gene; V was cut back by 4 bases and J by 2 bases. This CDR3 contains 17 residues. As DNA, the CDR3 is TGTGCCAGCAGCTACGAGGGGGCTAGTGCCTATAATTCACCCCTCCACTTT. This encodes CASSYEGASAYNSPLHF.

This clone showed up just a few times. The chain is built from TRBV6-5 and TRBJ2-3, with D possibly being TRBD1 (5 bases). CDR3 length equals 13 residues. V lost 6 bases and J lost 2, with 9 bases in between. Germline V gene lookup returns CDR1 MNHEY and CDR2 SVGAGI. The CDR3 DNA reads TGTGCCAGCAGAAGGGGTCTCACAGATACGCAGTATTTT. This sequence encodes CASRRGLTDTQYF.

The chain uses TRBV4-3 and TRBJ2-7, with 9 bases aligning to TRBD1. In germline, CDR1 is LGHNA, CDR2 YSLEER. V gave up 2 bases and J gave up 6 bases; unmatched junction bases: 8. There are 15 residues in the CDR3. CDR3 amino acids: CASSQSGTGFAEQYF. CDR3 coding DNA: TGCGCCAGCAGCCAATCGGGGACAGGGTTTGCCGAGCAGTACTTC.

The chain links TRBV5-4 to TRBJ2-1; a weak D match, TRBD1 (5 bases). V lost 4 bases and J lost 5, with 10 bases in between. Looked up from germline, CDR1 is SGHNT and CDR2 is YYREEE (reference sequence). This CDR3 region has 13 residues. CDR3 sequence (DNA): TGTGCCAGCAGCCCCGACAGAAACAATGAGCAGTTCTTC. This gives the protein CASSPDRNNEQFF. The full variable domain, in which reference TRBV5-4 and TRBJ2-1 provide the parts outside the CDR3, is ETGVTQSPTHLIKTRGQQVTLRCSSQSGHNTVSWYQQALGQGPQFIFQYYREEENGRGNFPPRFSGLQFPNYSSELNVNALELDDSALYLCASSPDRNNEQFFGPGTRLTVL.

The rearrangement uses TRBV5-1 and TRBJ2-6; 9 positions agree with TRBD1. The CDR3 covers 18 residues. The trim removed 4 bases at V and 1 base at J, leaving 9 bases unmatched. Germline V lookup: CDR1 SGHRS, CDR2 YFSETQ. The CDR3 region has the DNA TGCGCCAGCAGCCCCCCGGGACAGGGCAATTCTGGGGCCAACGTCCTGACTTTC. Amino acids: CASSPPGQGNSGANVLTF.

A single count supports this clone. The V and J genes are TRBV29-1 and TRBJ2-1, with a weak D call TRBD1 (5 bases). Germline V gene data show CDR1 as SQVTM and CDR2 as ANQGSEA. Trimming cost V 4 bases and J 4 bases, with 11 bases left between them. The CDR3 has 13 amino acids. The CDR3 region is CSVARDVYNEQFF. Here the CDR3 DNA reads TGCAGCGTTGCCAGGGATGTTTACAATGAGCAGTTCTTC.

This chain links TRBV5-6 with TRBJ2-1; 7 positions agree with TRBD1. There are 14 residues in the CDR3. V dropped 4 bases and J dropped 3; count of bases not matched to a gene: 4. CDR1 and CDR2 from the germline V gene are SGHDT and YYEEEE. The CDR3 protein is CASSLRDSYNEQFF. For the CDR3, the DNA is TGTGCCAGCAGCCTACGGGACAGCTACAATGAGCAGTTCTTC.

The chain recombines TRBV5-4 with TRBJ1-2, with D perhaps TRBD1 (6 bases). Trimming left V 2 bases short and J 4 bases short, with 12 bases between. CDR3 length equals 14 residues. CDR1 and CDR2 (germline): SGHNT, YYREEE (reference sequence). The CDR3 loop is CASSFSRGIYGYTF. The CDR3 nucleotides read TGTGCCAGCAGCTTTAGCAGGGGCATCTATGGCTACACCTTC. Together with reference TRBV5-4 and TRBJ1-2, the CDR3 gives the full variable domain: ETGVTQSPTHLIKTRGQQVTLRCSSQSGHNTVSWYQQALGQGPQFIFQYYREEENGRGNFPPRFSGLQFPNYSSELNVNALELDDSALYLCASSFSRGIYGYTFGSGTRLTVV.

This chain links TRBV18 with TRBJ2-3; 9 nucleotides align to TRBD2. Trimming took 6 bases from V and 5 from J; bases not matched to a gene: 6. Germline loops: CDR1 KGHSH, CDR2 LQKENI. This CDR3 has 14 amino acids. The CDR3 nucleotides read TGTGCCAGCTCGCGGGGAGCGGGGGGAGATACGCAGTATTTT. Translating gives CASSRGAGGDTQYF.

The V call is TRBV3-1 (or the pseudogene TRBV3-2), the J call TRBJ2-3; 8 nucleotides align to TRBD2. The V gene end was trimmed by 4 bases and the J gene end by 3 bases; junction bases not matched to a gene: 9. The CDR3 length is 16 residues. Per germline, CDR1 LGHDT and CDR2 YNNKEL (reference sequence). The CDR3: CASSRTGRGGTDTQYF. DNA of the CDR3: TGTGCCAGCAGCCGTACCGGGAGGGGAGGAACAGATACGCAGTATTTT.

The chain combines TRBV6-1 with TRBJ2-7; 8 positions agree with TRBD1. The germline CDR1 and CDR2 sequences are MNHNS and SASEGT. There are 16 residues in the CDR3. Trimming cost V 2 bases and J 0 bases; bases outside gene matches: 6. CDR3 residues: CASSEMWTGSSYEQYF. The CDR3 region has the DNA TGTGCCAGCAGTGAAATGTGGACAGGGAGCTCCTACGAGCAGTACTTC.

The V gene is TRBV11-2, the J gene TRBJ2-2, with D hard to call. Germline CDR1 SGHAT, CDR2 FQNNGV. This CDR3 spans 13 amino acids. The germline V and J ends were trimmed by 5 bases and 7 bases, with 11 bases remaining between them. CDR3 loop: CASSPRRDGELFF. The CDR3, as DNA: TGTGCCAGCAGCCCTAGGAGAGACGGGGAGCTGTTTTTT. Looking up the rest from reference TRBV11-2 and TRBJ2-2 gives the full variable domain: EAGVAQSPRYKIIEKRQSVAFWCNPISGHATLYWYQQILGQGPKLLIQFQNNGVVDDSQLPKDRFSAERLKGVDSTLKIQPAKLEDSAVYLCASSPRRDGELFFGEGSRLTVL.

The chain joins TRBV20-1 to TRBJ1-4, with 12 bases that match TRBD1. This CDR3 comprises 14 residues. Per the germline V gene, CDR1 is DFQATT and CDR2 is SNEGSKA (reference sequence). V gave up 3 bases and J gave up 6 bases; unmatched junction bases: 2. CDR3 protein: CSASGTGGYEKLFF. In nucleotides, the CDR3 is TGCAGTGCTAGTGGGACAGGGGGCTATGAAAAACTGTTTTTT.

This clone has more than one count but fewer than ten. The chain recombines TRBV7-3 with TRBJ1-1; tentative D call: TRBD1 (5 bases). Germline assignment: CDR1 SGHTA and CDR2 FQGTGA. CDR3 length: 14 residues. Trimming cost V 2 bases and J 4 bases, with 11 bases left between them. The CDR3 region has the DNA TGTGCCAGCAGCTTACGCCCAGGGATCACTGAAGCTTTCTTT. It encodes CASSLRPGITEAFF.

The chain is built from TRBV27 and TRBJ1-2; 9 nucleotides line up with TRBD1. Germline V lookup: CDR1 MNHEY, CDR2 SMNVEV (reference sequence). The junction had 2 bases not matched to a gene; V was cut back by 6 bases and J by 6 bases. The CDR3 covers 12 residues. CDR3 region: CASRTGGDGYTF. For the CDR3, the DNA is TGTGCCAGCAGGACAGGGGGTGATGGCTACACCTTC.

V and J are TRBV18 and TRBJ2-1; 11 bases line up with TRBD2. CDR1 is KGHSH and CDR2 is LQKENI in the germline V gene. J lost 8 bases, V lost 2 bases, and 5 bases had no gene match. This CDR3 contains 15 residues. Written as DNA, the CDR3 is TGTGCCAGCTCACCAATAGCGGGAGGGCAGGATGAGCAGTTCTTC. Translation: CASSPIAGGQDEQFF.

This chain connects TRBV20-1 to TRBJ2-3, with a tentative D call TRBD1 (6 bases). Trimming took 3 bases from V and 1 from J, leaving 14 bases between them. The germline V gene has CDR1 DFQATT and CDR2 SNEGSKA (reference sequence). This CDR3 spans 15 amino acids. The chain's CDR3 is CSASLGAFGTDTQYF. The CDR3 DNA follows: TGCAGTGCTAGTCTGGGGGCGTTTGGCACAGATACGCAGTATTTT.